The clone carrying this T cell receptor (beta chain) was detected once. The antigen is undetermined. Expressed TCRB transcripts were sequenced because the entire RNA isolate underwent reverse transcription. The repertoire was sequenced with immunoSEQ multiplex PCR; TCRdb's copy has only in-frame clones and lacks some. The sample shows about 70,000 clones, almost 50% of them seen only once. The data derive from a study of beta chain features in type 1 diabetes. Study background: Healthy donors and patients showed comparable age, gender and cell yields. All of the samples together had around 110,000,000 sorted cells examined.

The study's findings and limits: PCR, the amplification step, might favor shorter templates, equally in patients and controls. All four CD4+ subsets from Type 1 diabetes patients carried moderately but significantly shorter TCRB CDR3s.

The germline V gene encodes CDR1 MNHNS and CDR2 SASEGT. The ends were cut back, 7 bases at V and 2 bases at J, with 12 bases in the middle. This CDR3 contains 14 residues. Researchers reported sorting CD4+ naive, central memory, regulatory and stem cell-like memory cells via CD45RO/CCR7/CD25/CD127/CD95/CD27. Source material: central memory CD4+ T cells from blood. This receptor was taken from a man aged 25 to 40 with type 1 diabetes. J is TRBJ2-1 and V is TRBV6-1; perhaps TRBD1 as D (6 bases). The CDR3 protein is CASKWAGAYNEQFF. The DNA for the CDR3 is TGTGCCAGCAAATGGGCAGGGGCCTACAATGAGCAGTTCTTC.